This T cell receptor beta chain is from a study of cytomegalovirus exposure and HLA in healthy donors. The wider study: Sequencing of roughly 180 million T cells in an earlier analysis found 120 million or so unique TCR beta sequences. Regarding the study as a whole: The authors considered a cluster of highly shared sequence variants likely to be a sequencing artifact. Reports state that TCR beta sequences accurately predicted most subjects' HLA-A and HLA-B alleles. In a later analysis, donors in an Asian-associated ancestry cluster reportedly had fewer N-insertions in productive TCRs than the cohort mean.

For this clone: Antigen specificity is unknown.

The CDR3 contains 14 residues. From germline, CDR1 is SGHNT and CDR2 YYREEE (reference sequence). V lost 0 bases and J lost 3; bases outside the gene matches: 1. PCR was performed using 60 Vbeta and 13 Jbeta primers. Assay: immunoSEQ multiplex PCR; the TCRdb copy retains only in-frame clones and omits some. In the table there are about 180,000 clones, roughly 82% of which are singletons. The clonotype comes from a woman between 50 and 59 years old in good health and CMV-seronegative. Sequenced material: PBMCs. The chain employs TRBV5-4 and TRBJ2-5, with 8 positions matching TRBD2. In nucleotides, the CDR3 is TGTGCCAGCAGCTTGGAAGCGGGGGAAGAGACCCAGTACTTC. Translating gives CASSLEAGEETQYF.